This TCR beta chain was profiled in a study of technical replicates of blood from several donors. Profiled with immunoSEQ multiplex PCR; TCRdb holds only in-frame clones, not every one. The sample lists over 55,000 clones; 85% to 90% were seen once. CDR1 is SGHDT, CDR2 YYEEEE, per germline. Trimming at V came to 2 bases and at J to 0 bases, leaving 4 bases not matched to a gene. The CDR3 is made up of 18 amino acids. This chain connects TRBV5-6 to TRBJ2-4, with 14 positions matching TRBD2. The sequence derives from a human donor in good health. Some clones in this sample may be carry-over from other donors' samples. What was sequenced was PBMCs. As DNA, the CDR3 is TGTGCCAGCAGCTTTCGACTAGCGGGGGGGGGAGCCAAAAACATTCAGTACTTC. Translating gives CASSFRLAGGGAKNIQYF.